The 30 T cell receptor beta chains presented below share a single source sample, sequenced in a study of tumor-infiltrating lymphocytes in oesophageal squamous cell carcinoma. MiXCR, applied by TCRdb to the PCR reads, yields one record per CDR3 protein. Among under 15,000 distinct CDR3 sequences listed, 51% were seen once. The sequenced material came from blood. These receptors originate from a female donor with esophageal squamous cell carcinoma.

The table lists this clonotype with many counts. A single base separates this from a much larger clone, so it may be a read error. The V gene is TRBV10-3, the J gene TRBJ2-1; 9 bases map to TRBD2. The DNA matches TRBJ2-7 better at its end, which makes the J call doubtful. The CDR3 loop spans 15 amino acids. CDR1 ENHRY and CDR2 SYGVKD come from the germline V gene. This CDR3 reads CAIMDSGSSYNEQYF. The CDR3 bases are TGTGCCATCATGGATAGCGGGAGCTCCTACAATGAGCAGTACTTC.

For this clonotype: A much larger clone lies one base from this, so it may be a read error. The chain combines TRBV27 with TRBJ2-1; 14 nucleotides align to TRBD2. The CDR3 loop spans 16 amino acids. The V and J ends lost 6 bases and 10 bases, in that order; junction bases with no gene match: 11. Looked up from germline, CDR1 is MNHEY and CDR2 is SMNVEV (reference sequence). CDR3 loop: CASSRLAGGLHYEQFF. DNA for the CDR3: TGTGCCAGCAGCAGACTAGCGGGAGGGCTCCACTACGAGCAGTTCTTC.

This chain links TRBV7-2 with TRBJ2-6; D is uncertain. TRBJ2-7 matches the DNA end more closely, so the J call is doubtful. Germline CDR1 and CDR2: SGHTA and FQGNSA. CDR3 length: 15 residues. CDR3 bases: TGTGCCAGCAGCCCCCGGATGACCGGCTCCTACGAGCAGTACTTC. The encoded protein is CASSPRMTGSYEQYF.

CDR3 in amino acids: CASSLLRQETQYF. For the CDR3, the DNA is TGTGCCAGCAGTTTACTTAGGCAAGAGACCCAGTACTTC. This sequence joins TRBV12-3 or TRBV12-4 and TRBJ2-5, with unresolved D. The germline V and J ends were trimmed by 2 bases and 2 bases, with 6 bases remaining between them. CDR3 length equals 13 residues.

The chain is built from TRBV7-2 and TRBJ2-7, with D perhaps TRBD2 (5 bases). The J call is in doubt because the DNA end fits TRBJ2-1 better. Germline V gene data show CDR1 as SGHTA and CDR2 as FQGNSA. This CDR3 has 16 amino acids. The CDR3 coding sequence is TGTGCCAGCAGCTTACTAGGGCACGGCGGGTACAATGAGCAGTTCTTC. It codes for CASSLLGHGGYNEQFF.

Within the sample, this clonotype is medium-sized (0.01 to 0.1%). V is TRBV6-1 and J is TRBJ1-6, with TRBD1 matching 11 bases. Germline trimming cut 7 bases from V and 9 bases from J; bases unmatched to any gene: 8. Germline V gene sequence: CDR1 MNHNS, CDR2 SASEGT. CDR3 length: 15 residues. The CDR3 sequence is CASKLGQGASSPLHF. CDR3 sequence (DNA): TGTGCCAGCAAGTTAGGACAGGGGGCCAGTTCACCCCTCCACTTT.

The V call is TRBV7-2, the J call TRBJ2-7; D may be TRBD2 (6 bases). The V gene's germline CDR1 is SGHTA and CDR2 FQGNSA. The V end was cut by 3 bases, the J end by 5 bases, with 11 bases between. CDR3 length: 13 residues. CDR3 sequence (DNA): TGTGCCAGCAGCTTCTCGGGAGAGGACGAGCAGTACTTC. Protein product: CASSFSGEDEQYF.

V and J are TRBV10-1 and TRBJ2-7, with 7 bases that match TRBD1. Germline V gives CDR1 WNHNN, CDR2 SYGVQD (reference sequence). The CDR3 runs to 15 residues. After removal of 4 bases from V and 6 bases from J, the junction contained 12 bases not matched to a gene. The CDR3 reads CASSANRGGSGEQYF. The CDR3 nucleotides are TGCGCCAGCAGTGCAAACAGGGGTGGTTCAGGCGAGCAGTACTTC.

The chain has TRBV7-2 and TRBJ2-1; 9 nucleotides align to TRBD2. Judging by the DNA end, TRBJ2-7 fits better; the J call may be wrong. The germline gives CDR1 SGHTA, CDR2 FQGNSA. This CDR3 contains 13 residues. The CDR3 protein is CASSQGLAYEQYF. CDR3 DNA sequence: TGTGCCAGCAGCCAGGGACTAGCATACGAGCAGTACTTC.

The V call is TRBV6-4, the J call TRBJ1-2; D unresolved. The germline gives CDR1 MRHNA, CDR2 SNTAGT. This CDR3 is built from 14 residues. V gave up 9 bases and J gave up 4 bases, with 18 bases separating them. The CDR3 protein is CARLGGSFVYGYTF. As DNA, the CDR3 is TGTGCCAGACTCGGTGGGTCGTTCGTCTATGGCTACACCTTC.

In this sample, this clonotype turned up many times. The rearrangement links TRBV19 to TRBJ1-2; TRBD1 might be the D (5 bases). V lost 3 bases and J 0 bases, leaving 14 bases between the germline ends. The CDR3 length is 16 residues. CDR1 is LNHDA and CDR2 is SQIVND in the germline V gene (reference sequence). The CDR3 sequence is CASSIGGSLANYGYTF. The CDR3, as DNA: TGTGCCAGTAGTATCGGGGGATCCCTAGCTAACTATGGCTACACCTTC.

This clonotype is labeled medium-sized. V and J are TRBV25-1 and TRBJ2-7, with D unclear. The CDR3 length is 12 residues. The germline V gene encodes CDR1 MGHDK and CDR2 SYGVNS. The germline V and J ends were trimmed by 4 bases and 1 base, with 5 bases remaining between them. The CDR3 DNA sequence: TGTGCCAGCAGTGGTTCTTCCTACGAGCAGTACTTC. It specifies CASSGSSYEQYF.

The genes are TRBV14 and TRBJ2-3, with 11 bases fitting TRBD2. The germline V gene encodes CDR1 SGHDN and CDR2 FVKESK. Unmatched junction bases numbered 2, after V lost 3 bases and J lost 3 bases. CDR3 length: 15 amino acids. Here the CDR3 DNA reads TGTGCCAGCAGCCAGACTAGCGGGACAACAGATACGCAGTATTTT. Translated, it gives CASSQTSGTTDTQYF. Full variable domain (remainder filled in from reference TRBV14 and TRBJ2-3): EAGVTQFPSHSVIEKGQTVTLRCDPISGHDNLYWYRRVMGKEIKFLLHFVKESKQDESGMPNNRFLAERTGGTYSTLKVQPAELEDSGVYFCASSQTSGTTDTQYFGPGTRLTVL.

The gene calls are TRBV7-6 and TRBJ2-3, with 11 bases matching TRBD1. The J call is in doubt because the DNA end fits TRBJ2-7 better. Germline V gene data show CDR1 as SGHVS and CDR2 as FNYEAQ. The CDR3 totals 14 residues. The CDR3 DNA sequence: TGTGCCAGCAGCCCAGGACAGGGGGCCTCCGAGCAGTACTTC. It yields the protein CASSPGQGASEQYF.

By sample fraction, this clonotype is medium-sized. The chain combines TRBV12-3 or TRBV12-4 with TRBJ1-2; D remains unclear. Trimming took off 6 bases at V and 5 bases at J, with 10 bases between the two ends. There are 12 residues in the CDR3. DNA of the CDR3: TGTGCCAGCAGCCCCCGGGGTTATGGCTACACCTTC. Protein sequence: CASSPRGYGYTF.

This chain connects TRBV9 to TRBJ2-1; tentatively, D is TRBD2 (6 bases). The J call could be wrong; TRBJ2-5 is a better fit for the DNA end. This CDR3 region has 14 residues. Germline lookup yields CDR1 SGDLS and CDR2 YYNGEE. CDR3 DNA sequence: TGTGCCAGCAGCCCGAGGAGGGGCCAAGAGACCCAGTACTTC. It specifies CASSPRRGQETQYF.

The rearrangement uses TRBV7-3 and TRBJ2-3; D is uncertain. The CDR3 is 13 residues long. Trimming left V 0 bases short and J 4 bases short, with 5 bases between. CDR1 SGHTA and CDR2 FQGTGA come from the germline V gene. The CDR3 sequence: CASSLTRADTQYF. As DNA, the CDR3 is TGTGCCAGCAGCTTAACGCGAGCAGATACGCAGTATTTT.

V gene TRBV7-2 combines with J gene TRBJ1-1; D is possibly TRBD1 (5 bases). The ends were cut back, 6 bases at V and 0 bases at J, with 11 bases in the middle. The CDR3 covers 14 residues. Germline lookup yields CDR1 SGHTA and CDR2 FQGNSA. In nucleotides, the CDR3 is TGTGCCAGCAGTCCAGGACACCTGAACACTGAAGCTTTCTTT. Translating gives CASSPGHLNTEAFF.

The V call is TRBV12-3 or TRBV12-4, the J call TRBJ2-7, with D perhaps matching TRBD2 (6 bases). Between the trimmed V and J ends, which lost 6 bases and 7 bases, there was a span of 25 bases. The CDR3 runs to 16 residues. The CDR3 spells CASRPASVSSYNEQYF. CDR3 DNA: TGTGCCAGCAGACCCGCTAGCGTCAGCTCCTACAATGAGCAGTACTTC.

The V gene is TRBV6-1, the J gene TRBJ2-5; 8 nucleotides align to TRBD2. The DNA end is more similar to TRBJ2-1, so the J call may be wrong. Germline assignment: CDR1 MNHNS and CDR2 SASEGT. The CDR3 runs 15 residues. The chain's CDR3 is CASSNRAGDVDEQFF. In DNA, the CDR3 is TGTGCCAGCAGTAACCGAGCGGGAGACGTGGATGAGCAGTTCTTC.

The chain couples TRBV7-9 to TRBJ2-4, with D hard to call. Trimming left V 5 bases short and J 0 bases short, with 17 bases between. Germline CDR1 SEHNR, CDR2 FQNEAQ (reference sequence). The CDR3 is 17 amino acids. The CDR3 sequence is CASSPPRSDLAKNIQYF. The CDR3 bases are TGTGCCAGCAGCCCCCCAAGGAGTGATCTAGCCAAAAACATTCAGTACTTC.

This chain uses TRBV6-1 with TRBJ2-7; 9 bases line up with TRBD1. V trimming: 7 bases; J trimming: 13 bases; junction bases outside the gene matches: 8. Germline CDR1 is MNHNS and CDR2 is SASEGT. This CDR3 contains 11 residues. The CDR3: CASKIRDRAYF. The CDR3 DNA reads as TGTGCCAGCAAAATCCGGGACAGGGCATACTTC.

This clonotype is medium-sized (0.01 to 0.1%). The chain is built from TRBV28 and TRBJ2-5; 10 bases match TRBD2. The CDR3 sequence is 16 residues long. Germline CDR1 is MDHEN and CDR2 is SYDVKM. V lost 4 bases and J lost 5; bases outside the gene matches: 10. The CDR3 protein is CASSSPGTSDWETQYF. DNA for the CDR3: TGTGCCAGCAGTTCCCCCGGGACTAGCGATTGGGAGACCCAGTACTTC.

The V and J genes are TRBV12-3 or TRBV12-4 and TRBJ2-3; TRBD2 matches 9 bases. The closer fit of TRBJ2-5 to the DNA end suggests the J call may be wrong. This CDR3 spans 13 amino acids. CDR3 sequence (DNA): TGTGCCAGCAGCCTAGCGGGAAGAGAGACCCAGTACTTC. Protein product: CASSLAGRETQYF.

Sample share makes this clonotype medium-sized. The J gene is TRBJ2-2, the V gene TRBV12-3 or TRBV12-4; D not resolved. This CDR3 has 14 residues. V dropped 8 bases and J dropped 0 bases, with 10 bases sitting between them. In DNA form, the CDR3 reads TGTGCCAGCGCACGGGTTTCGAACACCGGGGAGCTGTTTTTT. Amino acid sequence: CASARVSNTGELFF.

The chain combines TRBV6-2 or TRBV6-3 with TRBJ2-2; D is uncertain. V lost 2 bases to trimming and J lost 0 bases, with 13 bases between them. The V gene's germline CDR1 is MNHEY and CDR2 SVGEGT. This CDR3 region has 17 residues. The CDR3 is CASSYVGRPTNTGELFF. For the CDR3, the DNA is TGTGCCAGCAGTTACGTGGGCAGACCAACGAACACCGGGGAGCTGTTTTTT.

This chain's CDR3 is CASSLAGGPISYNEQFF. The CDR3 DNA is TGTGCCAGCAGCTTAGCGGGGGGGCCTATTTCCTACAATGAGCAGTTCTTC. The chain is built from TRBV7-3 and TRBJ2-1, with 9 bases aligning to TRBD2. The junction had 6 bases not matched to a gene; V was cut back by 2 bases and J by 1 base. Germline assignment: CDR1 SGHTA and CDR2 FQGTGA. The CDR3 totals 17 residues. Full variable domain (rest looked up from reference TRBV7-3 and TRBJ2-1): GAGVSQTPSNKVTEKGKYVELRCDPISGHTALYWYRQSLGQGPEFLIYFQGTGAADDSGLPNDRFFAVRPEGSVSTLKIQRTERGDSAVYLCASSLAGGPISYNEQFFGPGTRLTVL.

The rearrangement uses TRBV29-1 and TRBJ2-5; 8 bases are a match to TRBD2. The trim removed 4 bases at V and 6 bases at J, leaving 7 bases unmatched. The CDR3 is 13 residues long. Looked up from germline, CDR1 is SQVTM and CDR2 is ANQGSEA. CDR3 amino acids: CSVGVAGPKTQYF. In DNA form, the CDR3 reads TGCAGCGTTGGGGTAGCGGGGCCCAAGACCCAGTACTTC. Based on the CDR3 plus reference TRBV29-1 and TRBJ2-5, the full variable domain is SAVISQKPSRDICQRGTSLTIQCQVDSQVTMMFWYRQQPGQSLTLIATANQGSEATYESGFVIDKFPISRPNLTFSTLTVSNMSPEDSSIYLCSVGVAGPKTQYFGPGTRLLVL.

There are a few counts of this clonotype. Relative to the germline gene, one junction end is altered; a read error may explain this. The CDR3 loop is CASSRGQGDSPLHF. The CDR3 nucleotides are TGTGCCAGCAGCCGAGGACAGGGTGATTCACCCCTCCACTTC. The chain uses TRBV4-2 and TRBJ2-5, with 8 positions matching TRBD1. The CDR3 has 14 amino acids. CDR1 is LGHNA, CDR2 YNFKEQ, per germline.

By share of the sample, this clonotype is medium-sized (0.01 to 0.1%). The chain uses TRBV10-3 and TRBJ2-1, with 11 positions matching TRBD1. Trimming removed 5 bases from V and 6 bases from J; junction bases left unmatched: 12. The CDR3 extends over 17 amino acids. CDR1 and CDR2 from the germline V gene are ENHRY and SYGVKD. CDR3 region: CAISRTGGEVGGNEQFF. DNA for the CDR3: TGTGCCATCAGTAGGACAGGGGGCGAAGTAGGGGGCAATGAGCAGTTCTTC.